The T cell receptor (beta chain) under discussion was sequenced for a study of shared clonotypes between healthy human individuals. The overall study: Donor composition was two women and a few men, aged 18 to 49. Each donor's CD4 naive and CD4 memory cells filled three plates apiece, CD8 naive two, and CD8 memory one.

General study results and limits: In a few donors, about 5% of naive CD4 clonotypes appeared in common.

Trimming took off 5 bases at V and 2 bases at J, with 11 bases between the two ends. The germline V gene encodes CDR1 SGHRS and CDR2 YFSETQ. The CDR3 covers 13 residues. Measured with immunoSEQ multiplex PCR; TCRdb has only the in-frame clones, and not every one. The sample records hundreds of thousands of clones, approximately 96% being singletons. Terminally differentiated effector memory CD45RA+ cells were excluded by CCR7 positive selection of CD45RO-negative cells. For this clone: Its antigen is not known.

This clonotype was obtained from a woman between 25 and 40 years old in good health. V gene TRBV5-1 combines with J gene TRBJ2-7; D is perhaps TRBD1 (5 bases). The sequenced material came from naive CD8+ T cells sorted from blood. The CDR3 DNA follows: TGCGCCAGCAGAGACCAGGGTGCCTACGAGCAGTACTTC. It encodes CASRDQGAYEQYF.